This T cell receptor (beta chain) comes out of a study of T cell repertoires in cytomegalovirus infection. Study-wide findings and caveats: There were HLA-C-restricted CMV-specific TCR beta clonotypes dominating the ex vivo response.

A note on this clonotype: Its target is unknown.

MiXCR, applied by TCRdb to the reads, yields one record per CDR3 protein. The sample records about 51,000 distinct CDR3 sequences, roughly 20% being singletons. The sequence came from a human donor in good health (CMV status not recorded). Some clones in this sample may be carry-over from other donors' samples. Sequenced material: CD8+ T cells from cultured PBMCs, taken from culture after CMV antigen stimulation.

The CDR3 here is CASSQRQGTEAFF. CDR3 in DNA: TGCGCCAGCAGCCAAAGACAGGGGACTGAAGCTTTCTTT. The V gene is TRBV4-1, the J gene TRBJ1-1; 8 bases are shared with TRBD1. V shed 2 bases, J shed 5 bases, and the junction held 1 base outside the gene matches. Germline values: CDR1 MGHRA, CDR2 YSYEKL. The CDR3 sequence is 13 residues long.